This TCR beta chain was profiled in a study of blood T cell repertoires in COVID-19. V dropped 5 bases and J dropped 2; count of bases not matched to a gene: 10. CDR1 is KGHDR, CDR2 SFDVKD, per germline. The CDR3 is 16 amino acids. The table came from immunoSEQ multiplex PCR; TCRdb's copy has only in-frame clones and leaves some out. Counted here are 160,000 or so clones, about 88% occurring once; the ten biggest clones make up around 1.2%. Material: PBMCs or T cells enriched from blood (not recorded which). This sequence joins TRBV24-1 and TRBJ2-5; 7 positions match TRBD1. This sequence originates from a human donor with acute COVID-19. The donor label of this sample is uncertain. The CDR3 bases are TGTGCCACCAGTGCCCTTACCGGGACAGAACAAGAGACCCAGTACTTC. This codes for CATSALTGTEQETQYF.